The T cell receptor beta chain under discussion was sequenced for a study of neurological immune-mediated disorders (dated by TCRdb to the late 2010s). A note on the overall study: Peripheral blood TCR-beta repertoires from patients with HTLV-I-associated myelopathy (HAM/TSP), patients with multiple sclerosis, and healthy controls were compared in the study using UMI-based sequencing. Alongside PBMC samples, the set of more than 80 TCR-beta libraries contained longitudinal samples, technical triplicates, and paired CD4+ and CD8+ T-cell subsets that had been sorted. Of the 68 subjects in the cohort, about 14 were HAM/TSP patients, about 34 were multiple sclerosis patients, and approximately 20 were healthy controls. The study at large found these results: TCR clonal expansion was greatest in HAM/TSP patients and smallest in MS patients, who ranked below even healthy controls. No identical CDR3 amino acid sequences were shared among expanded clones across subjects, suggesting private TCR-beta repertoires in all groups.

cDNA was synthesized by template-switch 5'RACE using a primer carrying a 10-nucleotide random unique molecular identifier by which each TCR transcript was tagged. Every sequencing run covered 15-18 subjects and yielded more than 180 million TCR-beta sequences. The RNeasy kit was used to extract total RNA. Using the KAPA Real-time Library Amplification kit, TCR-beta VDJ regions were amplified with primers for the TCR constant region and the 5'RACE anchor. A first PCR added sample indexes and Illumina adaptors, and a second PCR then raised library yield. After purification with Ampure beads, the TCR product of roughly 650 bp was size-selected on a 2% E-gel SizeSelection system. Library quality was checked on a Bioanalyzer, concentration was measured with Qubit, and libraries were quantified with the Kapa Library Quantification kit before pooling. Paired-end 2 x 150 bp sequencing of the libraries was performed on an Illumina HiSeq 2500. To increase sequence diversity, about 25-31% phiX was spiked into each library pool. The published analysis was carried out like this. Quality-filtered reads were processed with the UMI-based MiGEC pipeline, and over 90% of raw TCR sequences were removed by the MiGEC pipeline during error correction. VDJ genes were aligned to IMGT germline references, and each clonotype was defined by a unique CDR3 amino acid sequence together with V-J genes. Clonal expansion, Shannon diversity and CDR3 relatedness (CalcPairwiseDistances, ClusterSamples) were evaluated with VDJtools, and phylogenetic trees were built with CLCbio workbench. Expanded clones were defined as having at least 8 unique UMIs, based on coefficient-of-variation modelling across technical triplicates. TCRdb cleaned the public reads at Q25 with fastp, built clones with MiXCR and kept in-frame beta chains. CDR3 protein sequences are deduplicated, and each keeps its most common genes and DNA. TCRdb, rather than the study authors, made the V and J calls. The table for this sample lists 20,000 to 25,000 distinct CDR3 sequences; over 12% of them were counted only once. Over 12% of the sample is in the top ten clones.

This clonotype was counted ten times or more. Its cognate antigen has yet to be identified. No base qualities exist here, and no much larger clone lies one base off it. Libraries from unsorted PBMCs were made from 2 million PBMCs kept in RNAlater at -80 degrees C until RNA extraction. Peripheral blood was subjected to Ficoll-Hypaque density gradient centrifugation to isolate PBMCs, which were then cryopreserved in liquid nitrogen. The CDR3, from cysteine to phenylalanine, totals 16 residues. Of the read, only the CDR3 DNA is kept; its 48 bases are in frame from base 1. Germline trimming: 0 bases from V, 7 bases from J; junction bases outside gene matches: 11. CDR1 and CDR2, looked up from the germline V gene (reference sequence), are LNHNV and YYDKDF.

Sequencing was performed on PBMCs. This sequence was found in a female donor with HTLV-1-associated myelopathy (HAM/TSP). Recombination linked TRBV15 to TRBJ2-7; 8 central nucleotides agree with TRBD1. CDR3 protein: CATSRDAGGPRTEQYF. The DNA sequence is given as TGTGCCACCAGCAGAGATGCAGGGGGCCCTCGTACGGAGCAGTACTTC.